The rows below give T cell receptor beta chains drawn from one sample of a study of blood T cell repertoires in COVID-19. Some clones are missing from TCRdb's copy, which holds only in-frame ones; the method was immunoSEQ multiplex PCR. This table has over 150,000 clones, 70% to 85% appearing once. Sequencing was performed on peripheral blood. The source of these receptors is a human donor in a cohort sampled during active COVID-19. CDR3s include the opening cysteine and the closing phenylalanine or tryptophan. A D gene is named only where the DNA matches it firmly. Clone size is shown for a subset of rows, as once, few, many or a class of expanded clone.

TRBJ2-5,TRBD2,TRBV29-1,.,TGCAGCGTGTGGACTAGCGGGAGGGCCAAGGGCGAGACCCAGTACTTC,CSVWTSGRAKGETQYF
TRBJ2-7,.,TRBV6-5,.,TGTGCCAGCATTACAGGCGCAGCGCTCTACGAGCAGTACTTC,CASITGAALYEQYF
TRBJ2-5,TRBD2,TRBV7-2,.,TGTGCCAGCAGACAAAGCGGGAGGGCCGCGGAGACCCAGTACTTC,CASRQSGRAAETQYF
TRBJ2-3,TRBD2,TRBV4-1,.,TGCGCCAGCAGCCAGGGACTAGCGGAATACACAGATACGCAGTATTTT,CASSQGLAEYTDTQYF
TRBJ1-3,.,TRBV25-1,.,TGTGCCAGCAGTGTCACGGGAGATGGAAACACCATATATTTT,CASSVTGDGNTIYF
TRBJ2-7,.,TRBV15,.,TGTGCCACCAGCAGAGCTGGCGGCAGAGTAGCCTACGAGCAGTACTTC,CATSRAGGRVAYEQYF
TRBJ2-7,.,TRBV11-2,few,TGTGCCAGCAGCTTAGATCACAGGGCACACGAGCAGTACTTC,CASSLDHRAHEQYF
TRBJ1-4,.,TRBV25-1,.,TGTGCCAGCAGTGAGCCCTGGACGGGCCCGGGGAAACTGTTTTTT,CASSEPWTGPGKLFF
TRBJ1-1,TRBD1,TRBV19,.,TGTGCCAGCACCCCCCAGGGGGCAAATTTAGGTTCTGAAGCTTTCTTT,CASTPQGANLGSEAFF
TRBJ2-1,TRBD2,TRBV19,.,TGTGCCAGTAGCCTCGACAGAGGGAGGGCCTTCCCCTACAATGAGCAGTTCTTC,CASSLDRGRAFPYNEQFF
TRBJ2-5,.,TRBV7-2,.,TGTGCCAGCAGCCCCAGGGGATCGGGAGAGACCCAGTACTTC,CASSPRGSGETQYF
TRBJ1-5,.,TRBV15,.,TGTGCCACCAGCAGGCTAGGGCAAGGGGACTATCAGCCCCAGCATTTT,CATSRLGQGDYQPQHF
TRBJ2-5,TRBD1,TRBV28,.,TGTGCCAGCTCATCTACCGGGACAGGGGAAGAGACCCAGTACTTC,CASSSTGTGEETQYF
TRBJ1-1,.,TRBV7-9,.,TGTGCCAGCAGCTTAGGAGGGGGTGTCACTGAAGCTTTCTTT,CASSLGGGVTEAFF
TRBJ1-5,.,TRBV11-2,.,TGTGCCAGCAGCTTAGGGGAGGGTCAGCCCCAGCATTTT,CASSLGEGQPQHF
TRBJ1-1,.,TRBV6-5,.,TGTGCCAGCAGTTATTCGCAGTATAACACTGAAGCTTTCTTT,CASSYSQYNTEAFF